Listed below are T cell receptor beta chains from one sample, sequenced in a study of shared clonotypes between healthy human individuals. TCRdb's table, derived via immunoSEQ multiplex PCR, lists solely in-frame clones and lacks some. This sample yields 600,000 to 750,000 clones, of which 55% to 75% are seen a single time; under 2% belongs to the top ten. Sequencing was performed on memory CD4+ T cells sorted from blood. The receptors derive from a woman aged 25 to 39 in good health. The CDR3 runs from the conserved cysteine through the conserved F or W. D genes are given only for firm matches. Size is stated for part of the rows, as once, few or many counts, or as a class when the clone is expanded.

J,size,D,V,DNA,CDR3
TRBJ2-2,-,-,TRBV7-9,TGTGCCAGCAGTTTGACACATAACACCGGGGAGCTGTTTTTT,CASSLTHNTGELFF
TRBJ2-7,-,TRBD1,TRBV18,TGTGCCAGCTCACCATCCGACAGGGGAAATCGGGAGCAGTACTTC,CASSPSDRGNREQYF
TRBJ1-2,-,-,TRBV19,TGTGCCAGTACCCCGACAGGAGTCTATGGCTACACCTTC,CASTPTGVYGYTF
TRBJ1-2,-,-,TRBV2,TGTGCCAGCAGTGTCTTGAACTATGGCTACACCTTC,CASSVLNYGYTF
TRBJ2-3,-,TRBD2,TRBV4-1,TGCGCCAGCAGCCACCCAGGGCTAGCGGTGGGCACAGATACGCAGTATTTT,CASSHPGLAVGTDTQYF
TRBJ1-1,-,-,TRBV25-1,TGTGCCAGCAGTGACGGGACGGTGAACACTGAAGCTTTCTTT,CASSDGTVNTEAFF
TRBJ1-2,-,TRBD1,TRBV6-5,TGTGCCAGCAGGCCGGGACAGATTAACTATGGCTACACCTTC,CASRPGQINYGYTF
TRBJ1-3,-,-,TRBV4-2,TGTGCCAGCAGCCAAGCACAGGGTTCGGATGGAAACACCATATATTTT,CASSQAQGSDGNTIYF
TRBJ2-1,-,TRBD2,TRBV25-1,TGTGCCAGCAGTGGGTTCAACGGGGGGAAATACAATGAGCAGTTCTTC,CASSGFNGGKYNEQFF
TRBJ2-1,-,TRBD2,TRBV18,TGTGCCAGCTCACAGAGGATGAGGGAGGGGAATGAGCAGTTCTTC,CASSQRMREGNEQFF
TRBJ2-7,-,-,TRBV19,TGTGCCAGTAGGCCTAAACACCAGTTGAACGAGCAGTACTTC,CASRPKHQLNEQYF
TRBJ2-5,-,-,TRBV10-3,TGTGCCATCAGTGAGACCGAGGGACTTCAAGAGACCCAGTACTTC,CAISETEGLQETQYF
TRBJ1-1,-,-,TRBV6-5,TGTGCCAGCAGTTACTCTGGGGGTAGGCGGAACACTGAAGCTTTCTTT,CASSYSGGRRNTEAFF
TRBJ2-3,once,TRBD2,TRBV5-1,TGCGCCAGCAGCTTGGGGTTGCGGACTAGCGGGAGTGGATCAGATACGCAGTATTTT,CASSLGLRTSGSGSDTQYF
TRBJ2-6,few,TRBD1,TRBV10-3,TGTGCCATCAGTGACGTCGGCAGGGGGAGTTTATTTGGGGCCAACGTCCTGACTTTC,CAISDVGRGSLFGANVLTF
TRBJ1-2,-,-,TRBV30,TGTGCCTGGAGTGCCCCCTCGGTCTATGGCTACACCTTC,CAWSAPSVYGYTF
TRBJ2-5,-,-,TRBV5-1,TGCGCCAGCAGCTTGAGCCCAGGGGCCAAGGGAGAGACCCAGTACTTC,CASSLSPGAKGETQYF
TRBJ2-5,-,TRBD2,TRBV6-6,TGTGCCAGCAGTTACTCGACGCTAGCGGGAACGGCCCAGTACTTC,CASSYSTLAGTAQYF
TRBJ1-1,-,TRBD1,TRBV28,TGTGCCAGCAGCCCAGCCCTGGACAGGGTGACTGAAGCTTTCTTT,CASSPALDRVTEAFF
TRBJ2-3,-,TRBD1,TRBV19,TGTGCCAGTAGTATAGTCCCCGGGACAGGGGGCAGCGCGCAGTATTTT,CASSIVPGTGGSAQYF
TRBJ2-1,-,TRBD2,TRBV2,TGTGCCAGCAGGGGACTAGCGGGGTACAATGAGCAGTTCTTC,CASRGLAGYNEQFF
TRBJ1-1,-,TRBD1,TRBV11-2,TGTGCCAGCAGCTTAGGTCGTGGGACAGCCATAGAAGCTTTCTTT,CASSLGRGTAIEAFF
TRBJ2-3,-,TRBD1,TRBV19,TGTGCCAGTAGTACGACAGGGGGGGCAGATACGCAGTATTTT,CASSTTGGADTQYF
TRBJ2-1,-,TRBD1,TRBV5-1,TGCGCCAGCAGCTTGGCCGACAGGGACTACAATGAGCAGTTCTTC,CASSLADRDYNEQFF
TRBJ2-3,-,-,TRBV5-1,TGCGCCAGCAGCTTGGATTGGGATACGCAGTATTTT,CASSLDWDTQYF
TRBJ2-2,-,TRBD2,TRBV18,TGTGCCAGCTCACCATTCAGCGGGAGACACACCGGGGAGCTGTTTTTT,CASSPFSGRHTGELFF
TRBJ1-4,-,-,TRBV28,TGTGCCAGCAGTTCCTACCGGGACGGGGTAATCCTAGGCGGCAATGAAAAACTGTTTTTT,CASSSYRDGVILGGNEKLFF
TRBJ2-1,-,TRBD2,TRBV2,TGTGCCAGCAGTGAAGGACTAGCGGGAGTGGATGAGCAGTTCTTC,CASSEGLAGVDEQFF
TRBJ1-4,-,-,TRBV14,TGTGCCAGCAGCCAAGGTTTAATATCCGGGACCGTGGAAGAAAAACTGTTTTTT,CASSQGLISGTVEEKLFF
TRBJ2-3,-,-,TRBV15,TGTGCCACCCTCCATCCGATAATAGATACGCAGTATTTT,CATLHPIIDTQYF
TRBJ2-3,-,-,TRBV6-5,TGTGCCAGCAGTTACTCAACACCGGGACTTAGAGATACGCAGTATTTT,CASSYSTPGLRDTQYF